This is a list of T cell receptor beta chains from one sample in a study of blood T cell repertoires in COVID-19. Profiled with immunoSEQ multiplex PCR; TCRdb holds only in-frame clones, not every one. The repertoire includes some 200,000 clones, about 83% of them detected once, and around 1.3% sits in the top ten. The specimen sequenced was peripheral blood. The receptors shown here come from a woman aged 30 to 39 with COVID-19, enrolled during active disease. Each CDR3 is given with its conserved first and last residue. The order of the fields is CDR3 DNA, CDR3 protein, J gene, CDR3 length, D gene, V gene, clone size. D genes are given only for firm matches. Clone size is shown for a subset of rows, as once, few, many or a class of expanded clone.

CDR3nt: TGTGCCAGCAGCGCCCTCCGGGGGAATTCAGGCGAGCAGTACTTC
CDR3aa: CASSALRGNSGEQYF
j_gene: TRBJ2-7
len: 15
d_gene: -
v_gene: TRBV3-1/TRBV3-2
abundance: once

CDR3nt: TGTGCCAGCAGCTTAGATGGACAGGCTAGAACCTTC
CDR3aa: CASSLDGQARTF
j_gene: TRBJ1-2
len: 12
d_gene: TRBD1
v_gene: TRBV7-9
abundance: -

CDR3nt: TGTGCCAGCAGCCCACCTCCCCCAACAGGTTCCGGGGAGCTGTTTTTT
CDR3aa: CASSPPPPTGSGELFF
j_gene: TRBJ2-2
len: 16
d_gene: -
v_gene: TRBV28
abundance: -

CDR3nt: TGTGCCAGCAGCTTATGGGCGAACACTGAAGCTTTCTTT
CDR3aa: CASSLWANTEAFF
j_gene: TRBJ1-1
len: 13
d_gene: -
v_gene: TRBV7-2
abundance: -

CDR3nt: TGTGCCAGCAGCCCCCGGACAGGGAGGAATGAGCAGTTCTTC
CDR3aa: CASSPRTGRNEQFF
j_gene: TRBJ2-1
len: 14
d_gene: TRBD1
v_gene: TRBV11-3
abundance: -

CDR3nt: TGCAGCGTTGAAGATCGAGGGATGGAGGGCGAGCAGTACTTC
CDR3aa: CSVEDRGMEGEQYF
j_gene: TRBJ2-7
len: 14
d_gene: -
v_gene: TRBV29-1
abundance: -

CDR3nt: TGTGCCAGCTCACCAGCCACAGCTCCTGAAAAACTGTTTTTT
CDR3aa: CASSPATAPEKLFF
j_gene: TRBJ1-4
len: 14
d_gene: -
v_gene: TRBV18
abundance: -

CDR3nt: TGTGCCAGCAGGACTCTAGGTCGGGGCACAGATACGCAGTATTTT
CDR3aa: CASRTLGRGTDTQYF
j_gene: TRBJ2-3
len: 15
d_gene: -
v_gene: TRBV2
abundance: -

CDR3nt: TGTGCCACCAGCAGAGATCTGGGGAGTACGGGTACTGAAGCTTTCTTT
CDR3aa: CATSRDLGSTGTEAFF
j_gene: TRBJ1-1
len: 16
d_gene: -
v_gene: TRBV15
abundance: few

CDR3nt: TGTGCCCGTATGCCGAGGGGGGAGCTGTTTTTT
CDR3aa: CARMPRGELFF
j_gene: TRBJ2-2
len: 11
d_gene: -
v_gene: TRBV11-3
abundance: few

CDR3nt: TGTGCCAGCAGCGGGACAGGTCGTAGCACAGATACGCAGTATTTT
CDR3aa: CASSGTGRSTDTQYF
j_gene: TRBJ2-3
len: 15
d_gene: TRBD1
v_gene: TRBV9
abundance: -

CDR3nt: TGTGCCAGCAGTGACAGTAGGCGGGGGTCCTATGGCTACACCTTC
CDR3aa: CASSDSRRGSYGYTF
j_gene: TRBJ1-2
len: 15
d_gene: -
v_gene: TRBV25-1
abundance: -

CDR3nt: TGTGCCAGCAGCTTGATTCCTGCGGGGGACTTCTCTGGAAACACCATATATTTT
CDR3aa: CASSLIPAGDFSGNTIYF
j_gene: TRBJ1-3
len: 18
d_gene: -
v_gene: TRBV5-6
abundance: -

CDR3nt: TGTGCCAGCAGTTTGGACAGGGTGATCAATGAGCAGTTCTTC
CDR3aa: CASSLDRVINEQFF
j_gene: TRBJ2-1
len: 14
d_gene: TRBD1
v_gene: TRBV6-2/TRBV6-3
abundance: -

CDR3nt: TGTGCCAGCAGCTCTACAGGGGGCCGAGAGACCCAGTACTTC
CDR3aa: CASSSTGGRETQYF
j_gene: TRBJ2-5
len: 14
d_gene: TRBD1
v_gene: TRBV5-4
abundance: -

CDR3nt: TGCGCCAGCAGCTTCTCGCTACAGGGGTCGACCGGGGAGCTGTTTTTT
CDR3aa: CASSFSLQGSTGELFF
j_gene: TRBJ2-2
len: 16
d_gene: TRBD1
v_gene: TRBV5-1
abundance: -

CDR3nt: TGTGCCAGCAGTTGGCCGACAGGGCAAGGCTACACCTTC
CDR3aa: CASSWPTGQGYTF
j_gene: TRBJ1-2
len: 13
d_gene: TRBD1
v_gene: TRBV27
abundance: -

CDR3nt: TGTGCCAGTAGTATTGGGCGGGAAAATACTGAGCAGTTCTTC
CDR3aa: CASSIGRENTEQFF
j_gene: TRBJ2-1
len: 14
d_gene: -
v_gene: TRBV19
abundance: once

CDR3nt: TGTGCAAGTCGCTCACCCGGGACAGATTTGATTGAGACCCAGTACTTC
CDR3aa: CASRSPGTDLIETQYF
j_gene: TRBJ2-5
len: 16
d_gene: -
v_gene: TRBV12-2
abundance: many

CDR3nt: TGTGCCAGCAGCCCGGGACAGGGGGGCTACGAGCAGTACTTC
CDR3aa: CASSPGQGGYEQYF
j_gene: TRBJ2-7
len: 14
d_gene: TRBD1
v_gene: TRBV27
abundance: -

CDR3nt: TGTGCCAGCGAGGCGCTCATGAACACTGAAGCTTTCTTT
CDR3aa: CASEALMNTEAFF
j_gene: TRBJ1-1
len: 13
d_gene: -
v_gene: TRBV6-5
abundance: -

CDR3nt: TGTGCCAGCAGGCCATCACAGGGTGTGACCGGGGAGCTGTTTTTT
CDR3aa: CASRPSQGVTGELFF
j_gene: TRBJ2-2
len: 15
d_gene: -
v_gene: TRBV6-6
abundance: -

CDR3nt: TGTGCCAGCAGCCAAGATTTGGGGGCGAGGCTTGACAGCTATGGCTACACCTTC
CDR3aa: CASSQDLGARLDSYGYTF
j_gene: TRBJ1-2
len: 18
d_gene: -
v_gene: TRBV4-2
abundance: -

CDR3nt: TGTGCCAGCAGCCGCGAGAATTATGGCTACACCTTC
CDR3aa: CASSRENYGYTF
j_gene: TRBJ1-2
len: 12
d_gene: -
v_gene: TRBV5-6
abundance: -

CDR3nt: TGTGCCACAGCCGGGACAGGGGTTCAGCCCCAGCATTTT
CDR3aa: CATAGTGVQPQHF
j_gene: TRBJ1-5
len: 13
d_gene: TRBD1
v_gene: TRBV15
abundance: -

CDR3nt: TGCGCCAGCAGTGAGGCGGTCCCCAATCAGCCCCAGCATTTT
CDR3aa: CASSEAVPNQPQHF
j_gene: TRBJ1-5
len: 14
d_gene: -
v_gene: TRBV10-2
abundance: -

CDR3nt: TGTGCCAGCTCAACGGGACAGGGGAGGATAGATACGCAGTATTTT
CDR3aa: CASSTGQGRIDTQYF
j_gene: TRBJ2-3
len: 15
d_gene: TRBD1
v_gene: TRBV18
abundance: -